These 15 T cell receptor beta chains were sequenced from one sample in a study of OX40 agonist ivuxolimab in advanced cancers. Here immunoSEQ multiplex PCR was the method, and the copy in TCRdb shows in-frame clones only, minus some. This sample has tens of thousands of clones; more than 80% occur once, and the top ten carry about 2.7%. The sequencing used CD4+ or CD8+ T cells sorted from blood, collected in a trial of the OX40 agonist ivuxolimab. The receptors were sampled from an adult with an advanced solid tumor such as melanoma, head and neck, liver or kidney cancer.

The genes are TRBV7-3 and TRBJ2-5; D could derive from TRBD1 or TRBD2 (5 bases each). The CDR3 loop spans 14 amino acids. V shed 5 bases and J shed 7 bases, with 17 bases lying between them. Germline V lookup: CDR1 SGHTA, CDR2 FQGTGA. DNA of the CDR3: TGTGCCAGCAGCGCCGGGGTAGCTGGGGGGACCCAGTACTTC. This translates into CASSAGVAGGTQYF.

This rearrangement joins TRBV28 to TRBJ2-7, with 8 bases identical to TRBD1. CDR1 and CDR2 (germline): MDHEN, SYDVKM. This CDR3 has 18 amino acids. V trimming: 6 bases; J trimming: 0 bases; junction bases outside the gene matches: 16. CDR3 protein: CASSSLDGQGIFSYEQYF. The DNA of the CDR3 is TGTGCCAGCAGCTCCCTCGACGGACAGGGCATATTCTCCTACGAGCAGTACTTC.

The V gene is TRBV7-3, the J gene TRBJ1-2, with a tentative D call TRBD1 (5 bases). Germline lookup yields CDR1 SGHTA and CDR2 FQGTGA. This CDR3 is 11 amino acids long. Trimming removed 5 bases from V and 6 bases from J, with 7 bases in between. Here the CDR3 reads CASSRGDGYTF. CDR3 nucleotide sequence: TGTGCCAGCAGCCGAGGGGATGGCTACACCTTC.

This chain uses TRBV25-1 with TRBJ1-6, with D maybe TRBD1 (5 bases). Germline V gene lookup returns CDR1 MGHDK and CDR2 SYGVNS. Trimming shortened V by 6 bases and J by 3 bases, and 12 bases separated the two germline ends. The CDR3 covers 15 residues. The CDR3 spells CASRRAGDYNSPLHF. The CDR3 nucleotides are TGTGCCAGCAGACGGGCGGGGGACTATAATTCACCCCTCCACTTT.

The rearrangement uses TRBV5-1 and TRBJ2-2, with D maybe TRBD2 (5 bases). The CDR3 runs to 17 residues. Germline lookup yields CDR1 SGHRS and CDR2 YFSETQ. The germline V and J ends were trimmed by 4 bases and 0 bases, with 16 bases remaining between them. For the CDR3, the DNA is TGCGCCAGCAGCCCAGGACTCTCCCGTACGAACACCGGGGAGCTGTTTTTT. Translated: CASSPGLSRTNTGELFF.

The rearrangement joins TRBV30 to TRBJ2-7, with TRBD1 matching over 9 bases. V was pared by 3 bases and J by 3 bases, with 6 bases of the junction left unmatched. Germline-derived CDR1 and CDR2 are GTSNPN and SVGIG (reference sequence). This CDR3 region has 14 residues. CDR3 DNA: TGTGCCTGGAGACGCCGGGACAGGGACTACGAGCAGTACTTC. Translating gives CAWRRRDRDYEQYF.

V gene TRBV5-1 combines with J gene TRBJ2-6; the D is unclear. Germline CDR1 is SGHRS and CDR2 is YFSETQ. The CDR3 loop spans 17 amino acids. The V and J ends lost 0 bases and 0 bases respectively, with 10 bases between them. CDR3 nucleotides: TGCGCCAGCAGCTTGGGGGCGACGAGCTCTGGGGCCAACGTCCTGACTTTC. Translating gives CASSLGATSSGANVLTF.

Notes on this clone: Within the sample, other DNA sequences also encode this same CDR3. V and J are TRBV20-1 and TRBJ1-1; D gene ambiguous. Germline CDR1 and CDR2: DFQATT and SNEGSKA (reference sequence). This CDR3 spans 11 amino acids. Trimming removed 3 bases from V and 8 bases from J, with 10 bases in between. CDR3 region: CSASLGREAFF. In DNA form, the CDR3 reads TGCAGTGCTAGTTTGGGCAGGGAAGCTTTCTTT.

V and J are TRBV5-4 and TRBJ2-7; TRBD1 aligns across 10 bases. The CDR3 sequence is 16 residues long. Germline CDR1 reads SGHNT; CDR2 reads YYREEE (reference sequence). V trimming: 3 bases; J trimming: 2 bases; junction bases outside the gene matches: 8. The CDR3 region is CASSWPQGQGAYEQYF. In nucleotides, the CDR3 is TGTGCCAGCAGCTGGCCACAAGGACAGGGGGCCTACGAGCAGTACTTC.

The chain couples TRBV15 to TRBJ2-7; tentative D call: TRBD2 (6 bases). CDR1 is LNHNV and CDR2 is YYDKDF in the germline V gene (reference sequence). V was shortened by 9 bases and J by 2 bases, with 20 bases between the two germline ends. This CDR3 spans 15 amino acids. CDR3 in DNA: TGTGCCACGACCCGGGGGAAGGGAAGTCCCTACGAGCAGTACTTC. Translating gives CATTRGKGSPYEQYF.

The rearrangement links TRBV5-1 to TRBJ1-6, with 8 nucleotides matching TRBD1. CDR1 is SGHRS, CDR2 YFSETQ, per germline. CDR3 length: 16 amino acids. With 4 bases clipped from V and 9 bases from J, the junction kept 12 bases outside the gene matches. As DNA, the CDR3 is TGCGCCAGCAGCCTGGGGACCGGGACAGGTGCTTCACCCCTCCACTTT. This codes for CASSLGTGTGASPLHF.

In DNA form, the CDR3 reads TGTGCCAGCAGCCTGTACGAGAACACTGAAGCTTTCTTT. This sequence encodes CASSLYENTEAFF. This rearrangement joins TRBV7-9 to TRBJ1-1; no reliable D call. Germline lookup yields CDR1 SEHNR and CDR2 FQNEAQ (reference sequence). CDR3 size: 13 residues. Trimming pared 5 bases from V and 1 base from J, leaving 8 bases between. Looking up the rest from reference TRBV7-9 and TRBJ1-1 gives the full variable domain: DTGVSQNPRHKITKRGQNVTFRCDPISEHNRLYWYRQTLGQGPEFLTYFQNEAQLEKSRLLSDRFSAERPKGSFSTLEIQRTEQGDSAMYLCASSLYENTEAFFGQGTRLTVV.

J is TRBJ2-7 and V is TRBV28; possible D gene TRBD1, 6 bases. Per germline, CDR1 MDHEN and CDR2 SYDVKM. V was shortened by 6 bases and J by 3 bases, with 15 bases between the two germline ends. CDR3 length: 14 residues. CDR3 nucleotides: TGTGCCAGCAGGCTGGCAGGGGTCCTCTACGAGCAGTACTTC. Translated, it gives CASRLAGVLYEQYF.

V is TRBV7-2 and J is TRBJ1-1; D is perhaps TRBD1 (5 bases). CDR1 and CDR2 (germline): SGHTA, FQGNSA. Trimming removed 4 bases from V and 5 bases from J, with 17 bases in between. This CDR3 comprises 15 residues. The CDR3 loop reads CASSYQKGPGTEAFF. The DNA of the CDR3 is TGTGCCAGCAGCTACCAAAAGGGGCCGGGGACTGAAGCTTTCTTT.

The chain combines TRBV6-1 with TRBJ1-4, with D perhaps matching TRBD1 (5 bases). V lost 7 bases and J 3 bases, leaving 9 bases between the germline ends. Germline CDR1 is MNHNS and CDR2 is SASEGT. The CDR3 loop spans 13 amino acids. CDR3 DNA sequence: TGTGCCAGCATAGGGGTCTCTAATGAAAAACTGTTTTTT. It codes for CASIGVSNEKLFF.